One and the same sample provided the 28 T cell receptor beta chains below, sequenced in a study of tumor-infiltrating lymphocytes in localized non-small cell lung cancer. Clones were sequenced by immunoSEQ multiplex PCR, and TCRdb holds only the in-frame ones, with some missing. Among about 21,000 clones listed, more than 75% were seen once. The specimen was lung tumor tissue. The receptors here all came from a human donor with non-small cell lung cancer.

The V gene is TRBV6-5, the J gene TRBJ1-2; D might be TRBD1 (6 bases). Trimming left V 6 bases short and J 1 base short, with 12 bases between. Germline values: CDR1 MNHEY, CDR2 SVGAGI. There are 14 residues in the CDR3. The CDR3 region has the DNA TGTGCCAGCAGCAGAGCGGACAGTAACTATGGCTACACCTTC. Translation gives CASSRADSNYGYTF.

The chain employs TRBV7-6 and TRBJ2-1; 10 nucleotides agree with TRBD2. The CDR3 consists of 15 residues. After removal of 5 bases from V and 4 bases from J, the junction contained 5 bases not matched to a gene. In germline, CDR1 is SGHVS, CDR2 FNYEAQ. The CDR3 is CASSHLAGAYNEQFF. For the CDR3, the DNA is TGTGCCAGCAGCCACCTAGCGGGAGCTTACAATGAGCAGTTCTTC.

The rearrangement links TRBV5-4 to TRBJ1-2; 10 positions match TRBD1. Germline V gene data show CDR1 as SGHNT and CDR2 as YYREEE (reference sequence). J gave up 8 bases and V 4 bases, and 5 bases lay outside the gene matches. CDR3 length equals 13 residues. The CDR3 coding sequence is TGTGCCAGCAGCCCGGGACAGGGGCGAGGCTACACCTTC. This codes for CASSPGQGRGYTF.

The chain joins TRBV19 to TRBJ2-7; no clear D gene. The CDR3 totals 15 residues. The V gene lost 1 base and the J gene lost 6 bases, with 16 bases spanning the gap. Germline CDR1 and CDR2: LNHDA and SQIVND (reference sequence). The CDR3 sequence is CASSIGAGSTSEQYF. Written as DNA, the CDR3 is TGTGCCAGTAGTATAGGGGCTGGGTCGACGTCCGAGCAGTACTTC.

This chain joins TRBV5-1 and TRBJ2-1, with 11 bases lining up with TRBD1. The V segment lost 4 bases and the J segment 11 bases; nucleotides outside the gene matches: 8. The CDR3 totals 14 residues. CDR1 is SGHRS, CDR2 YFSETQ, per germline. CDR3 sequence reads: CASSLGQGAGKQFF. The CDR3 DNA is TGCGCCAGCAGCCTCGGACAGGGGGCGGGAAAGCAGTTCTTC.

This chain joins TRBV2 and TRBJ1-5; TRBD1 agrees at 7 bases. Germline-derived CDR1 and CDR2 are SNHLY and FYNNEI. V lost 4 bases and J lost 4; bases outside the gene matches: 4. The CDR3 totals 14 residues. CDR3 region: CASSGTGINQPQHF. The CDR3 DNA reads TGTGCCAGCAGTGGGACAGGAATTAATCAGCCCCAGCATTTT. The full variable domain, completed using reference TRBV2 and TRBJ1-5, is EPEVTQTPSHQVTQMGQEVILRCVPISNHLYFYWYRQILGQKVEFLVSFYNNEISEKSEIFDDQFSVERPDGSNFTLKIRSTKLEDSAMYFCASSGTGINQPQHFGDGTRLSIL.

This clone was detected once. The chain links TRBV6-5 to TRBJ2-7, with D possibly TRBD2 on 5 matching bases. CDR3 length: 14 residues. Trimming cost V 6 bases and J 2 bases, with 14 bases left between them. Germline V CDR1 and CDR2: MNHEY, SVGAGI. The CDR3: CASRRVATTYEQYF. In nucleotides, the CDR3 is TGTGCCAGCAGGCGAGTAGCGACCACCTACGAGCAGTACTTC.

The chain couples TRBV6-5 to TRBJ2-3; D is possibly TRBD2 (5 bases). From germline, CDR1 is MNHEY and CDR2 SVGAGI. The CDR3 loop spans 14 amino acids. V was pared by 8 bases and J by 1 base, with 13 bases between. The CDR3 loop reads CASAPGRGTDTQYF. The CDR3 coding sequence is TGTGCCAGCGCTCCGGGGAGAGGCACAGATACGCAGTATTTT.

The chain is built from TRBV30 and TRBJ2-1; 13 bases match TRBD2. Germline trimming cut 1 base from V and 1 base from J; bases unmatched to any gene: 1. The CDR3 contains 16 residues. The germline V gene encodes CDR1 GTSNPN and CDR2 SVGIG (reference sequence). This CDR3 reads CAWSATSGRSYNEQFF. The CDR3 region has the DNA TGTGCCTGGAGTGCGACTAGCGGGAGGTCCTACAATGAGCAGTTCTTC.

The chain couples TRBV6-5 to TRBJ1-1; 9 bases are a match to TRBD1. CDR3 size: 14 residues. Germline assignment: CDR1 MNHEY and CDR2 SVGAGI. V trimming: 5 bases; J trimming: 4 bases; junction bases outside the gene matches: 5. The DNA for the CDR3 is TGTGCCAGCAGTATAAGACAGGGGGGCACTGAAGCTTTCTTT. Its translation: CASSIRQGGTEAFF.

The V call is TRBV18, the J call TRBJ1-3; 9 nucleotides line up with TRBD1. The CDR3 runs to 17 residues. V lost 1 base, J lost 2 bases, and 6 bases stayed unmatched. Germline-derived CDR1 and CDR2 are KGHSH and LQKENI. Here the CDR3 DNA reads TGTGCCAGCTCACCACGGGACAGGGAATCGACTGGAAACACCATATATTTT. Translation gives CASSPRDRESTGNTIYF.

The chain carries TRBV11-2 and TRBJ2-1; 12 positions agree with TRBD2. Germline V gene data show CDR1 as SGHAT and CDR2 as FQNNGV. This CDR3 is built from 16 residues. Unmatched junction bases numbered 5, after V lost 5 bases and J lost 3 bases. The CDR3 region is CASSPGLAGNYNEQFF. Here the CDR3 DNA reads TGTGCCAGCAGCCCGGGACTAGCGGGTAACTACAATGAGCAGTTCTTC. Variable domain in full (rest from reference TRBV11-2 and TRBJ2-1): EAGVAQSPRYKIIEKRQSVAFWCNPISGHATLYWYQQILGQGPKLLIQFQNNGVVDDSQLPKDRFSAERLKGVDSTLKIQPAKLEDSAVYLCASSPGLAGNYNEQFFGPGTRLTVL.

The chain couples TRBV5-1 to TRBJ1-2; D is possibly TRBD1 (6 bases). Germline-derived CDR1 and CDR2 are SGHRS and YFSETQ. Deletions cut 2 bases from V and 8 bases from J, with 16 bases between. This CDR3 spans 14 amino acids. CDR3 sequence reads: CASSFLTGPDGYTF. CDR3 in DNA: TGCGCCAGCAGCTTTTTAACAGGGCCAGACGGCTACACCTTC.

This clone is termed large. V is TRBV27 and J is TRBJ2-1; TRBD2 matches at 13 bases. CDR1 MNHEY and CDR2 SMNVEV come from the germline V gene (reference sequence). V lost 6 bases and J lost 8; bases outside the gene matches: 4. The CDR3 consists of 14 residues. CDR3 region: CASRGLAGVHEQFF. The CDR3 DNA follows: TGTGCCAGCAGAGGACTAGCGGGAGTACATGAGCAGTTCTTC.

The rearrangement joins TRBV7-2 to TRBJ2-1, with 10 bases fitting TRBD2. Germline V CDR1 and CDR2: SGHTA, FQGNSA. The CDR3 sequence is 16 residues long. J gave up 3 bases and V 1 base, and 3 bases lay outside the gene matches. The CDR3 spells CASSLEGTSVYNEQFF. CDR3 DNA: TGTGCCAGCAGCTTAGAAGGGACTAGCGTCTACAATGAGCAGTTCTTC.

This chain uses TRBV5-1 with TRBJ2-4, with a weak D call TRBD1 (5 bases). V lost 4 bases to trimming and J lost 2 bases, with 13 bases between them. Germline V CDR1 and CDR2: SGHRS, YFSETQ. CDR3 length: 15 residues. The CDR3 spells CASSPDGASKNIQYF. In DNA form, the CDR3 reads TGCGCCAGCAGCCCCGATGGGGCCTCCAAAAACATTCAGTACTTC.

This rearrangement joins TRBV19 to TRBJ1-2; a weak D match, TRBD1 (5 bases). The V gene's germline CDR1 is LNHDA and CDR2 SQIVND (reference sequence). This CDR3 is 13 amino acids long. V lost 3 bases, J lost 4 bases, and 9 bases lay in between. The CDR3 loop is CASSMTAVYGYTF. CDR3 in DNA: TGTGCCAGTAGTATGACAGCAGTCTATGGCTACACCTTC.

The CDR3 bases are TGTGCCTGGAGTGTAGAGGGGAACTTAGAGACCCAGTACTTC. Protein: CAWSVEGNLETQYF. This chain joins TRBV30 and TRBJ2-5; D is perhaps TRBD1 or TRBD2 (5 bases each). The CDR3 is 14 residues long. Germline V gene data show CDR1 as GTSNPN and CDR2 as SVGIG (reference sequence). V was trimmed by 0 bases and J by 4 bases, leaving 12 bases between them. The full variable domain, rest sourced from reference TRBV30 and TRBJ2-5, is SQTIHQWPATLVQPVGSPLSLECTVEGTSNPNLYWYRQAAGRGLQLLFYSVGIGQISSEVPQNLSASRPQDRQFILSSKKLLLSDSGFYLCAWSVEGNLETQYFGPGTRLLVL.

This clone was observed a few times. The gene calls are TRBV2 and TRBJ1-2, with D possibly being TRBD1 (5 bases). The CDR3 totals 14 residues. V lost 4 bases, J lost 4 bases, and 13 bases lay in between. From germline, CDR1 is SNHLY and CDR2 FYNNEI. The CDR3 here is CASSVGEVTYGYTF. In DNA form, the CDR3 reads TGTGCCAGCAGTGTAGGGGAAGTCACCTATGGCTACACCTTC.

This chain joins TRBV11-2 and TRBJ2-2; 7 nucleotides match TRBD2. CDR1 is SGHAT and CDR2 is FQNNGV in the germline V gene. With 11 bases clipped from V and 4 bases from J, the junction kept 4 bases outside the gene matches. The length of the CDR3 is 12 residues. The DNA for the CDR3 is TGTGCCGGGGGGGTCCTCACCGGGGAGCTGTTTTTT. Its translation is CAGGVLTGELFF.

CDR3 loop: CASSPVGGREKLFF. The CDR3 nucleotides are TGTGCCAGCTCCCCCGTGGGGGGCAGGGAAAAACTGTTTTTT. The chain uses TRBV18 and TRBJ1-4; the D gene is possibly TRBD1 (6 bases). V was trimmed by 6 bases and J by 8 bases, leaving 16 bases between them. Germline CDR1 is KGHSH and CDR2 is LQKENI. The CDR3 covers 14 residues. The variable domain in full, completed from reference TRBV18 and TRBJ1-4, reads NAGVMQNPRHLVRRRGQEARLRCSPMKGHSHVYWYRQLPEEGLKFMVYLQKENIIDESGMPKERFSAEFPKEGPSILRIQQVVRGDSAAYFCASSPVGGREKLFFGSGTQLSVL.

The V call is TRBV2, the J call TRBJ2-1; no reliable D call. This CDR3 region has 15 residues. Germline CDR1 SNHLY, CDR2 FYNNEI. The V end lost 4 bases, the J end lost 0 bases, and 10 bases lay between the germline ends. The DNA for the CDR3 is TGTGCCAGCAGTGGGGCAGGCGGCTCCTACAATGAGCAGTTCTTC. It is translated as CASSGAGGSYNEQFF. Complete variable domain (other parts from reference TRBV2 and TRBJ2-1): EPEVTQTPSHQVTQMGQEVILRCVPISNHLYFYWYRQILGQKVEFLVSFYNNEISEKSEIFDDQFSVERPDGSNFTLKIRSTKLEDSAMYFCASSGAGGSYNEQFFGPGTRLTVL.

V gene TRBV9 combines with J gene TRBJ2-1; 12 positions match TRBD2. CDR1 SGDLS and CDR2 YYNGEE come from the germline V gene. After removal of 4 bases from V and 3 bases from J, the junction contained 8 bases not matched to a gene. This CDR3 is built from 17 residues. CDR3 residues: CASSSRLAGVNYNEQFF. The CDR3 bases are TGTGCCAGCAGCTCTCGACTAGCGGGAGTGAACTACAATGAGCAGTTCTTC.

The V call is TRBV7-6, the J call TRBJ1-5; 9 bases agree with TRBD1. The V gene's germline CDR1 is SGHVS and CDR2 FNYEAQ. With 5 bases clipped from V and 6 bases from J, the junction kept 5 bases outside the gene matches. CDR3 length: 14 amino acids. The CDR3 spells CASSQGTGLQPQHF. The DNA of the CDR3 is TGTGCCAGCAGCCAAGGGACAGGGCTTCAGCCCCAGCATTTT. The full variable domain, rest sourced from reference TRBV7-6 and TRBJ1-5, is GAGVSQSPRYKVTKRGQDVALRCDPISGHVSLYWYRQALGQGPEFLTYFNYEAQQDKSGLPNDRFSAERPEGSISTLTIQRTEQRDSAMYRCASSQGTGLQPQHFGDGTRLSIL.

The rearrangement uses TRBV11-2 and TRBJ2-7; 13 nucleotides line up with TRBD2. Germline V lookup: CDR1 SGHAT, CDR2 FQNNGV. Losses at the gene ends were 1 base for V and 7 bases for J; bases not matched to a gene: 10. The CDR3 runs 17 residues. CDR3 sequence (DNA): TGTGCCAGCAGCTTAGCTCGAGGACTAGCGGGAGTACAAGAGCAGTACTTC. Encoded protein: CASSLARGLAGVQEQYF.

The genes are TRBV5-1 and TRBJ1-2; D gene uncertain. Germline V gives CDR1 SGHRS, CDR2 YFSETQ. V was cut by 1 base and J by 0 bases, with 10 bases left in between. The CDR3 totals 15 residues. The CDR3 protein is CASSLNPEANYGYTF. The DNA of the CDR3 is TGCGCCAGCAGCTTGAATCCAGAAGCTAACTATGGCTACACCTTC. The complete variable domain, with remaining parts taken from reference TRBV5-1 and TRBJ1-2, reads KAGVTQTPRYLIKTRGQQVTLSCSPISGHRSVSWYQQTPGQGLQFLFEYFSETQRNKGNFPGRFSGRQFSNSRSEMNVSTLELGDSALYLCASSLNPEANYGYTFGSGTRLTVV.

V gene TRBV2 combines with J gene TRBJ2-2; weak D call: TRBD2 (6 bases). V was trimmed by 5 bases and J by 6 bases, leaving 16 bases between them. The CDR3 consists of 15 residues. CDR1 and CDR2 from the germline V gene are SNHLY and FYNNEI. CDR3 nucleotide sequence: TGTGCCAGCAGTCGGAGGGGCGGCGGGCCCGGGGAGCTGTTTTTT. Protein sequence: CASSRRGGGPGELFF.

The chain combines TRBV6-6 with TRBJ2-1, with D unclear. The germline CDR1 and CDR2 sequences are MNHNY and SVGAGI (reference sequence). With 10 bases removed from V and 4 bases from J, the gap between germline ends came to 8 bases. There are 11 residues in the CDR3. The CDR3 coding sequence is TGTGCCACCTCACCATACAATGAGCAGTTCTTC. Its protein is CATSPYNEQFF.